Below, 13 T cell receptor delta chains from the same sample are listed, as sequenced in a study of γδ T cells in repeated Plasmodium falciparum infection. Flow sorting of PBMC yielded separate Vgamma9/Vdelta2+ and Vdelta2-negative gammadelta T cell populations for bulk repertoire analysis. TCRdb processed the multiplex PCR reads again with the CATT caller. Of tens of thousands of delta-chain clones listed, 1.4% to 1.5% are singletons. What was sequenced was gamma-delta T cells from blood. All receptors derive from a pool of human donors (malaria-infected and uninfected, not separated).

This clone was counted a few times. A far bigger clonotype differs at one base, so this is likely a read error. This specimen includes other DNA sequences encoding the same CDR3. This sequence joins TRDV1 and TRDJ1; D possibly corresponds to TRDD3 (7 bases). CDR1 is TSWWSYY, CDR2 QGS, per germline. This CDR3 region has 21 residues. DNA of the CDR3: TGTGCTCTTGGTGAACTTTGCTCCTACAATCTCTGGGGGTTCTACACCGATAAACTCATCTTT. It codes for CALGELCSYNLWGFYTDKLIF.

Comments on this clone: TCRdb records a much larger clone's protein for this DNA, with a difference at residue 7 that likely arises from a read error; the protein given is the translation of the DNA. This chain connects TRDV3 to TRDJ1, with 9 positions matching TRDD3. TCRdb carries no J gene annotation; the J gene was assigned here by matching the DNA with germline. The ends lost 3 bases at V and 4 bases at J; junction bases unmatched: 30. The CDR3 is 21 residues long. CDR1 and CDR2 (germline): TVYSNPD, GDNSRS (reference sequence). Here the CDR3 DNA reads TGTGCCTTGCCCAAGTCCTCGTTCTACCACTGGGGGAGGACTAATCGCGATAAACTCATCTTT. It specifies CALPKSSFYHWGRTNRDKLIF.

This clone was seen repeatedly, ten times or more. The genes are TRDV1 and TRDJ1; 9 bases are shared with TRDD3. The junction had 11 bases not matched to a gene; V was cut back by 0 bases and J by 3 bases. The germline gives CDR1 TSWWSYY, CDR2 QGS. The length of the CDR3 is 18 residues. In DNA, the CDR3 is TGTGCTCTTGGGGAACTACGTCGGGGGGATACAGGGTCCGATAAACTCATCTTT. The encoded protein is CALGELRRGDTGSDKLIF.

About this clone: The translation of this DNA and the TCRdb protein of a much larger clone differ at residue 10, probably owing to a read error; the protein shown here is translated from the DNA. The chain has TRDV1 and TRDJ1; D is perhaps TRDD3 (5 bases). In the absence of a J gene in TCRdb, the DNA was matched to germline to assign it here. CDR1 is TSWWSYY and CDR2 is QGS in the germline V gene. Trimming took 3 bases from V and 6 from J, leaving 14 bases between them. CDR3 length: 14 residues. For the CDR3, the DNA is TGTGCTCTTGGGGAGGATAGAGGGGACAATAAACTCATCTTT. Its translation: CALGEDRGDNKLIF.

In the case of this clone: A read error is the likely source, as a far larger clone sits one nucleotide away. The chain recombines TRDV1 with TRDJ1; 8 bases fit TRDD3. No J gene was available from TCRdb, and it was assigned here by a germline match of the DNA. Germline CDR1 and CDR2: TSWWSYY and QGS. V dropped 0 bases and J dropped 0; count of bases not matched to a gene: 12. The CDR3 sequence is 19 residues long. This CDR3 reads CALGELDLRQGIHTDKLIF. The CDR3 nucleotides read TGTGCTCTTGGGGAACTAGACCTGCGTCAGGGGATACACACCGATAAACTCATCTTT.

Only a few counts were recorded for this clone. This is likely an artifact of a read error, given a far larger clone one base away. Additional DNA sequences in this sample encode the identical CDR3. With the J gene uncalled, the V gene is TRDV2. The CDR3 runs 17 residues. The germline gives CDR1 GEAIGNYY, CDR2 EKD. The CDR3 sequence: CACDTLTPMKNTDKLIF. CDR3 in DNA: TGTGCCTGTGACACCCTAACTCCGATGAAGAACACCGATAAGCTCATCTTT.

Details on this clone: The TCRdb protein, from a much larger clone, departs from this DNA's translation at residue 17, likely by read error; the protein shown derives from the DNA. The chain joins TRDV1 to TRDJ1; perhaps TRDD2 as D (7 bases). Germline lookup yields CDR1 TSWWSYY and CDR2 QGS. The CDR3 is 18 amino acids. The DNA of the CDR3 is TGTGCTCTTGGGGAACTGATTCCTACCCTTGGGGGCACCGATAAACTCACCTTT. The encoded protein is CALGELIPTLGGTDKLTF.

This clone was counted a few times. A far larger clone is just one base off, so this is likely a read error. Other nucleotide sequences in the sample specify the same CDR3. The chain carries TRDV1 and TRDJ1, with D possibly being TRDD3 (5 bases). TCRdb supplies no J gene; here it was assigned by aligning the nucleotide sequence to germline. The germline V and J ends were trimmed by 1 base and 0 bases, with 30 bases remaining between them. The germline V gene encodes CDR1 TSWWSYY and CDR2 QGS. The CDR3 sequence is 22 residues long. The CDR3 nucleotides read TGTGCTCTTGGGGAACCCCCACATATGAATCTCGTGCTGAGGGGGTACACCGATAAACTCATCTTT. This sequence encodes CALGEPPHMNLVLRGYTDKLIF.

This clone was seen a few times. A read error likely explains why the TCRdb protein, taken from a much larger clone, differs from this DNA's translation at residue 8; the protein shown is translated from the DNA. This chain connects TRDV2 to TRDJ1; 13 bases are a match to TRDD3. The J gene, left out of TCRdb, was set here by checking the DNA against germline. The V gene end was trimmed by 1 base and the J gene end by 0 bases; junction bases not matched to a gene: 31. The CDR3 loop spans 26 amino acids. From germline, CDR1 is GEAIGNYY and CDR2 EKD. This CDR3 reads CACDTHPHILGDTRVRISKYTDKLIF. For the CDR3, the DNA is TGTGCCTGTGACACACACCCCCACATACTGGGGGATACGAGGGTGCGGATTTCTAAGTACACCGATAAACTCATCTTT.

This clone was recorded a few times. The TCRdb protein comes from a much larger clone and disagrees with this DNA's translation at residue 13, likely due to a read error; the protein given here is derived from the DNA. The chain couples TRDV3 to TRDJ1, with TRDD3 matching 8 bases. TCRdb records no J gene; here it was assigned by comparing the DNA to germline. V was pared by 1 base and J by 3 bases, with 34 bases of the junction left unmatched. The germline gives CDR1 TVYSNPD, CDR2 GDNSRS (reference sequence). This CDR3 is 23 amino acids long. The CDR3, as DNA: TGTGCCTTTATCTACCCACGGCCAAAATTACTAACTAGGGGATACATCCCCTCCGATAAACTCATCTTT. Amino acids: CAFIYPRPKLLTRGYIPSDKLIF.

This clone appeared a few times. The likely explanation is a read error, given a far larger clone one base away. The V gene is TRDV1; the J gene was not called; TRDD3 is taken as the D call from the table, unchecked against the DNA. The CDR3 extends over 20 amino acids. Germline values: CDR1 TSWWSYY, CDR2 QGS. CDR3 bases: TGTGCTCTTGGGGAACCTTCCCAGGATTTTTACTGGGGGATGTGCGATAAGCTCATCTTT. It encodes CALGEPSQDFYWGMCDKLIF.

This clone was observed a few times. The TCRdb record carries a much larger clone's protein, which differs from this DNA's translation at residue 12; a read error is the likely cause, and the protein listed here is the DNA translation. V gene TRDV2 combines with J gene TRDJ3; 12 bases align to TRDD3. The J gene was missing in TCRdb and was found by matching the end of the DNA to germline. This CDR3 contains 18 residues. Germline loops: CDR1 GEAIGNYY, CDR2 EKD. CDR3 nucleotides: TGTGCCTGTGACGCCTTACTGGGGGATACCTGGGGCACCCGACAGATGTTTTTC. It encodes CACDALLGDTWGTRQMFF.

This clone appeared a single time. The chain links TRDV2 to TRDJ1, with 13 bases aligning to TRDD3. The J gene, not given by TCRdb, was assigned here from a germline match of the nucleotide sequence. The V and J ends lost 1 base and 0 bases, in that order; junction bases with no gene match: 13. The CDR3 runs 20 residues. The germline gives CDR1 GEAIGNYY, CDR2 EKD. The CDR3 here is CACDTVSLTGGYGYTDKLIF. In DNA form, the CDR3 reads TGTGCCTGTGACACTGTCTCGCTTACTGGGGGATACGGGTACACCGATAAACTCATCTTT.